This T cell receptor beta chain originates from a study of T cells in Graves' hyperthyroidism and ophthalmopathy. Study in general: Pretreatment peripheral blood was obtained at initial diagnosis. The study, taken as a whole, reports: Ophthalmopathy and stable hyperthyroidism were separated by a 13 V-J model.

What was amplified from RNA transcripts were TCR beta CDR3 regions. TCR CDR3 regions were first amplified by RT-PCR with HTBI primers. Via MiXCR, TCRdb re-called the multiplex PCR reads, giving one row per CDR3 protein. The data show around 400,000 distinct CDR3 sequences, with about 12% seen just once and about 9.1% held by the top ten. V shed 10 bases and J shed 0 bases, with 15 bases lying between them. Germline loops: CDR1 MDHEN, CDR2 SYDVKM. The CDR3 loop spans 14 amino acids. This clonotype occurred many times. What it binds is not known. Uncontrolled infections, other autoimmune diseases, pregnancy or lactation led to exclusion of patients. Each diagnosis drew on symptoms, thyroxine, TRAb, thyroid ultrasound and orbital computed tomography findings.

The clonotype comes from a woman under 30 with Graves' hyperthyroidism. The rearrangement links TRBV28 to TRBJ1-1; D ambiguous. Sequences were obtained from blood. As DNA, the CDR3 is TGTGCCACCAAAAAGACGGAGATGAACACTGAAGCTTTCTTT. Residues: CATKKTEMNTEAFF.